This entry lists 22 T cell receptor beta chains sequenced from one sample in a study of blood T cell repertoires in COVID-19. Generated by immunoSEQ multiplex PCR, the TCRdb table keeps only in-frame clones and is missing some. The repertoire consists of about 98,000 clones, with almost 85% occurring once and the leading ten covering more than 9%. Source material: peripheral blood. These receptors originate from a man aged 40-49 years with active or convalescent COVID-19.

This chain links TRBV19 with TRBJ1-2; D remains ambiguous. CDR3 size: 11 residues. CDR1 and CDR2 (germline): LNHDA, SQIVND (reference sequence). The V end was cut by 4 bases, the J end by 5 bases, with 5 bases between. The CDR3 DNA reads as TGTGCCAGTAGTACCGTTTATGGCTACACCTTC. The encoded protein is CASSTVYGYTF.

In its sample, this clone was seen a few times. The junction departs from germline at one end; a sequencing error may be responsible. CDR3 sequence (DNA): TGCGCCAGCAGCCAGTTGGCGGGACAGGGTAATCAGGCCCAGCATTTT. This gives the protein CASSQLAGQGNQAQHF. The rearrangement joins TRBV4-1 to TRBJ1-5; 9 nucleotides line up with TRBD1. The V gene's germline CDR1 is MGHRA and CDR2 YSYEKL. The length of the CDR3 is 16 residues.

The genes are TRBV7-7 and TRBJ2-5; tentatively, D is TRBD1 (5 bases). Looked up from germline, CDR1 is SSHAT and CDR2 is FNYEAQ (reference sequence). V gave up 0 bases and J gave up 5 bases, with 7 bases separating them. This CDR3 spans 13 amino acids. The CDR3 DNA reads as TGTGCCAGCAGCTTAGCTGGGGCCGAGACCCAGTACTTC. Translating it yields CASSLAGAETQYF.

This chain connects TRBV29-1 to TRBJ1-2; 10 bases fit TRBD1. The CDR3 consists of 13 residues. Germline V CDR1 and CDR2: SQVTM, ANQGSEA. Unmatched junction bases numbered 9, after V lost 6 bases and J lost 8 bases. The CDR3 region is CSVPTGGSRGYTF. CDR3 DNA: TGCAGCGTACCGACAGGGGGCTCTAGGGGCTACACCTTC. Filled out from reference TRBV29-1 and TRBJ1-2, the complete variable domain reads SAVISQKPSRDICQRGTSLTIQCQVDSQVTMMFWYRQQPGQSLTLIATANQGSEATYESGFVIDKFPISRPNLTFSTLTVSNMSPEDSSIYLCSVPTGGSRGYTFGSGTRLTVV.

The chain recombines TRBV4-2 with TRBJ1-6; 9 bases match TRBD1. This CDR3 has 15 residues. Germline assignment: CDR1 LGHNA and CDR2 YNFKEQ. J lost 7 bases, V lost 2 bases, and 3 bases had no gene match. The CDR3 DNA follows: TGTGCCAGCAGCCAAACGACAGGGGGGAATTCACCCCTCCACTTT. Protein product: CASSQTTGGNSPLHF.

This chain uses TRBV14 with TRBJ1-2; D is perhaps TRBD1 (5 bases). This CDR3 region has 15 residues. The germline V gene has CDR1 SGHDN and CDR2 FVKESK. V lost 1 base and J 3 bases, leaving 12 bases between the germline ends. The CDR3 reads CASSQVKGFDYGYTF. The CDR3 bases are TGTGCCAGCAGCCAAGTGAAGGGGTTCGACTATGGCTACACCTTC.

The gene calls are TRBV6-5 and TRBJ1-2; TRBD1 matches at 7 bases. The germline V gene encodes CDR1 MNHEY and CDR2 SVGAGI. CDR3 length: 12 amino acids. V shed 5 bases and J 7 bases; nucleotides not matched to a gene: 4. DNA for the CDR3: TGTGCCAGCAGTAGGCAGGGGGGTGGCTACACCTTC. This sequence encodes CASSRQGGGYTF.

The chain employs TRBV6-5 and TRBJ2-3; D gene ambiguous. The germline gives CDR1 MNHEY, CDR2 SVGAGI. Trimming took off 7 bases at V and 1 base at J, with 9 bases between the two ends. The length of the CDR3 is 13 residues. The CDR3 reads CASNTEGTDTQYF. The DNA for the CDR3 is TGTGCCAGCAATACAGAAGGCACAGATACGCAGTATTTT.

This clone was observed a handful of times. The rearrangement uses TRBV11-2 and TRBJ2-6; D perhaps matches TRBD2 (6 bases). V lost 5 bases, J lost 8 bases, and 10 bases lay in between. The CDR3 spans 13 residues. Germline values: CDR1 SGHAT, CDR2 FQNNGV. The CDR3 protein is CASSAGGSNVLTF. CDR3 nucleotide sequence: TGTGCCAGCAGCGCCGGAGGGTCCAACGTCCTGACTTTC.

The rearrangement uses TRBV6-6 and TRBJ2-1; 13 positions match TRBD2. CDR3 length: 16 amino acids. V dropped 6 bases and J dropped 4; count of bases not matched to a gene: 6. The V gene's germline CDR1 is MNHNY and CDR2 SVGAGI (reference sequence). The CDR3 bases are TGTGCCAGCAGCACTAGCGGGGGGGCGAGTTACAATGAGCAGTTCTTC. Protein product: CASSTSGGASYNEQFF.

This clone has only one observation. The chain is built from TRBV19 and TRBJ1-6; the match to TRBD1 covers 9 bases. The V and J ends lost 3 bases and 9 bases, in that order; junction bases with no gene match: 6. CDR3 length: 15 residues. CDR1 and CDR2 from the germline V gene are LNHDA and SQIVND (reference sequence). The CDR3, as DNA: TGTGCCAGTAGTATTCTCGGGACAGGGTTTTCACCCCTCCACTTT. Amino acid sequence: CASSILGTGFSPLHF.

The V and J genes are TRBV28 and TRBJ2-1, with 9 bases matching TRBD1. Germline-derived CDR1 and CDR2 are MDHEN and SYDVKM. V lost 5 bases, J lost 7 bases, and 21 bases stayed unmatched. This CDR3 contains 19 residues. CDR3 sequence: CASSPLQGAKNWVGNEQFF. The CDR3 bases are TGTGCCAGCAGTCCCCTACAGGGGGCAAAAAATTGGGTGGGGAATGAGCAGTTCTTC.

The chain is built from TRBV2 and TRBJ1-5; a possible D gene is TRBD1 (6 bases). The germline V gene has CDR1 SNHLY and CDR2 FYNNEI. CDR3 size: 16 residues. The ends were cut back, 0 bases at V and 8 bases at J, with 17 bases in the middle. Written as DNA, the CDR3 is TGTGCCAGCAGTGAAGCTGGGCCACGTAAGGGGGAGCCCCAGCATTTT. Protein product: CASSEAGPRKGEPQHF.

The chain couples TRBV2 to TRBJ2-4; D gene ambiguous. Germline lookup yields CDR1 SNHLY and CDR2 FYNNEI. The CDR3 is 13 residues long. Trimming removed 6 bases at V and 0 bases at J, with 6 bases between. The DNA of the CDR3 is TGTGCCAGCAGCGGTCTAGCCAAAAACATTCAGTACTTC. Translating it yields CASSGLAKNIQYF.

V and J are TRBV18 and TRBJ2-7; tentative D call: TRBD1 (6 bases). Germline CDR1 and CDR2: KGHSH and LQKENI. V was trimmed by 2 bases and J by 5 bases, leaving 13 bases between them. The CDR3 runs to 14 residues. The CDR3 sequence is CASSPKATGNEQYF. DNA of the CDR3: TGTGCCAGCTCACCAAAGGCGACAGGCAACGAGCAGTACTTC.

This clone appeared a few times. The J gene is TRBJ1-1, the V gene TRBV12-3 or TRBV12-4, with a tentative D call TRBD1 (5 bases). The CDR3 runs 13 residues. Trimming stripped 7 bases from V and 10 bases from J, with 19 bases between. The CDR3: CASTLGDSSGAFF. CDR3 coding DNA: TGTGCCAGCACCTTGGGGGACTCCTCCGGAGCTTTCTTT.

The chain employs TRBV29-1 and TRBJ1-2; 12 bases align to TRBD1. The CDR3 spans 16 residues. V was clipped by 2 bases and J by 8 bases; unmatched bases: 12. Germline CDR1 and CDR2: SQVTM and ANQGSEA. The CDR3 region is CSVEKPPGQGALGYTF. DNA for the CDR3: TGCAGCGTTGAAAAACCCCCGGGACAGGGGGCGTTGGGCTACACCTTC.

V is TRBV24-1 and J is TRBJ2-1, with 9 nucleotides matching TRBD1. This CDR3 is built from 15 residues. V shed 3 bases and J 8 bases; nucleotides not matched to a gene: 7. Per germline, CDR1 KGHDR and CDR2 SFDVKD. The CDR3 DNA reads as TGTGCCACCAGTGATCCTGGACAGGGGAGCGATGAGCAGTTCTTC. This gives the protein CATSDPGQGSDEQFF.

This chain uses TRBV29-1 with TRBJ2-7, with 7 bases fitting TRBD2. J gave up 5 bases and V 4 bases, and 8 bases lay outside the gene matches. The germline CDR1 and CDR2 sequences are SQVTM and ANQGSEA. This CDR3 is built from 13 residues. The CDR3 sequence: CSVAGPREDEQYF. The CDR3 region has the DNA TGCAGCGTTGCCGGCCCTCGGGAGGACGAGCAGTACTTC.

The gene calls are TRBV7-2 and TRBJ2-3; D is possibly TRBD1 (5 bases). CDR3 length: 15 residues. Germline assignment: CDR1 SGHTA and CDR2 FQGNSA. V dropped 1 base and J dropped 2 bases, with 10 bases sitting between them. The DNA for the CDR3 is TGTGCCAGCAGCTTAGGCGCAGGGATCACAGATACGCAGTATTTT. As protein: CASSLGAGITDTQYF. The entire variable domain, with the rest obtained from reference TRBV7-2 and TRBJ2-3, is as follows: GAGVSQSPSNKVTEKGKDVELRCDPISGHTALYWYRQSLGQGLEFLIYFQGNSAPDKSGLPSDRFSAERTGGSVSTLTIQRTQQEDSAVYLCASSLGAGITDTQYFGPGTRLTVL.

This rearrangement joins TRBV3-1 (or the pseudogene TRBV3-2) to TRBJ2-5, with TRBD2 identical over 11 bases. The junction had 10 bases not matched to a gene; V was cut back by 4 bases and J by 3 bases. Germline CDR1 reads LGHDT; CDR2 reads YNNKEL (reference sequence). This CDR3 has 17 residues. The CDR3 DNA sequence: TGTGCCAGCAGCCTCCGAACTAGCGGGGGAGTTAAAGAGACCCAGTACTTC. Translating it yields CASSLRTSGGVKETQYF.

This sequence joins TRBV18 and TRBJ2-7, with TRBD1 as a possible D gene (6 bases). The CDR3 has 18 amino acids. Germline CDR1 and CDR2: KGHSH and LQKENI. The V end lost 6 bases, the J end lost 4 bases, and 28 bases lay between the germline ends. CDR3 nucleotide sequence: TGTGCCAGCTCGCCGGCCGGGACATATGGGGACCGTTATTACGAGCAGTACTTC. Amino acids: CASSPAGTYGDRYYEQYF.